Below, one T cell receptor (beta chain) is given with its context. Its target is unknown. This sample is drawn from a study of cytomegalovirus exposure and HLA in healthy donors. On the study more broadly: From HLA-typed donors, an early data release held about 92 million unique TCRs. Findings of the study overall: Productive rates of about 87% or about 30% were seen for most TCR beta V segments in an earlier analysis. Common viral pathogens seemed, in a later analysis, to connect with several of the most significant clusters. CMV serostatus was the only immune exposure information that was available.

Germline lookup yields CDR1 SGHDN and CDR2 FVKESK. The V end was cut by 4 bases, the J end by 1 base, with 27 bases between. The CDR3 is 20 residues long. Use of 60 Vbeta and 13 Jbeta primers characterized the PCR. The method was immunoSEQ multiplex PCR; TCRdb's version includes in-frame clones alone and lacks a portion of them. The data hold 110,000 to 150,000 clones, with around three quarters observed a single time. The specimen was PBMCs. The chain couples TRBV14 to TRBJ2-3, with D tentatively TRBD1 (5 bases). The sequence was collected from a woman aged 18-35 years in good health and CMV-seropositive. Written as DNA, the CDR3 is TGTGCCAGCAGCCTACCCCGTGGGCAGGGTCACCCCTCGGGCACAGATACGCAGTATTTT. As protein: CASSLPRGQGHPSGTDTQYF.